One and the same sample provided the 17 T cell receptor beta chains below, sequenced in a study of T-cell reconstitution after alpha-beta-depleted transplantation in children. A library of TCRbeta sequences, prepared with unique molecular identifiers, was generated. MiXCR, applied by TCRdb to the PCR reads, yields one record per CDR3 protein. The repertoire holds 600,000 to 700,000 distinct CDR3 sequences, with approximately 16% as singletons. The specimen was PBMCs from the stem cell graft donor, collected from the stem cell graft. The receptor source for this set is a human donor who donated a stem cell graft to a child with acute myeloid leukemia.

This clonotype has only a few counts. J is TRBJ2-5 and V is TRBV7-2; weak D call: TRBD2 (5 bases). Trimming pared 4 bases from V and 2 bases from J, leaving 8 bases between. The CDR3 has 13 amino acids. Looked up from germline, CDR1 is SGHTA and CDR2 is FQGNSA. DNA of the CDR3: TGTGCCAGCAGCTCCCGGACTCAAGAGACCCAGTACTTC. Amino acids: CASSSRTQETQYF.

This clonotype was seen a few times. V gene TRBV5-1 combines with J gene TRBJ2-3; D is possibly TRBD1 (5 bases). The CDR3 runs to 15 residues. V lost 4 bases and J lost 0, with 12 bases in between. Germline lookup yields CDR1 SGHRS and CDR2 YFSETQ. The CDR3 nucleotides are TGCGCCAGCAGCCTATACGACAGTAGCACAGATACGCAGTATTTT. As protein: CASSLYDSSTDTQYF.

A few counts support this clonotype. CDR3 amino acids: CASSFGQAGYEQYV. CDR3 in DNA: TGTGCCAGCAGCTTCGGTCAGGCCGGCTACGAGCAGTACGTC. The chain joins TRBV11-2 to TRBJ2-7; D not resolved. Looked up from germline, CDR1 is SGHAT and CDR2 is FQNNGV. The CDR3 has 14 residues. Trimming stripped 3 bases from V and 3 bases from J, with 12 bases between.

The table lists this clonotype with a few counts. The chain has TRBV6-2 or TRBV6-3 and TRBJ1-6; D ambiguous. The CDR3 totals 12 residues. Germline V lookup: CDR1 MNHEY, CDR2 SVGEGT. Trimming took 7 bases from V and 16 from J, leaving 17 bases between them. CDR3 nucleotide sequence: TGTGCCAGCAACGACAAGATAGGAGAACTCCACTTT. Its protein is CASNDKIGELHF.

This sequence joins TRBV4-1 and TRBJ2-3; 9 bases match TRBD2. V shed 4 bases, J shed 0 bases, and the junction held 11 bases outside the gene matches. Looked up from germline, CDR1 is MGHRA and CDR2 is YSYEKL. The CDR3 is 18 amino acids. DNA for the CDR3: TGCGCCAGCAGCCGCGATGGCGAGCGGGGGGTCAGCACAGATACGCAGTATTTT. Its translation is CASSRDGERGVSTDTQYF.

This clonotype was detected only a few times. The chain couples TRBV6-5 to TRBJ2-7; tentative D call: TRBD2 (5 bases). Germline V gene data show CDR1 as MNHEY and CDR2 as SVGAGI. The CDR3 spans 14 residues. V was pared by 2 bases and J by 0 bases, with 8 bases between. The CDR3 DNA follows: TGTGCCAGCAGTTACGACGGAGGCTCCTACGAGCAGTACGTC. The encoded protein is CASSYDGGSYEQYV.

This clonotype was counted many times. The chain is built from TRBV20-1 and TRBJ1-1; TRBD1 matches at 10 bases. Germline CDR1 and CDR2: DFQATT and SNEGSKA (reference sequence). CDR3 length: 13 amino acids. V was pared by 2 bases and J by 10 bases, with 7 bases of the junction left unmatched. In DNA, the CDR3 is TGCAGTGCTAGACCCGGGACAGGGGAGCGAGCTTTCTTT. Translating it yields CSARPGTGERAFF.

The genes are TRBV9 and TRBJ2-7, with TRBD1 identical over 11 bases. The ends lost 0 bases at V and 2 bases at J; junction bases unmatched: 4. This CDR3 is 16 amino acids long. The germline gives CDR1 SGDLS, CDR2 YYNGEE. The CDR3 DNA reads TGTGCCAGCAGCGTAGCTGCGGGACAGGGGGCCTACGAGCAGTACTTC. Its translation is CASSVAAGQGAYEQYF.

This clonotype was recorded a few times. The CDR3 DNA is TGCGCCAGCAGCCAAGATCCACAGGGGGGATCACCCCTCCACTTT. Its protein product is CASSQDPQGGSPLHF. The genes are TRBV4-3 and TRBJ1-6, with 8 bases lining up with TRBD1. The germline CDR1 and CDR2 sequences are LGHNA and YSLEER. V lost 0 bases to trimming and J lost 10 bases; unmatched junction nucleotides: 5. This CDR3 is built from 15 residues.

This clonotype was detected only a few times. V gene TRBV29-1 combines with J gene TRBJ2-5, with D hard to call. V lost 5 bases and J lost 2, with 15 bases in between. CDR3 length: 14 amino acids. Germline V gene lookup returns CDR1 SQVTM and CDR2 ANQGSEA. The CDR3 bases are TGCAGCGTTCACCCCCCGAGGTCACAAGAGACCCAGTACTTC. Protein: CSVHPPRSQETQYF.

This clonotype was found many times. J is TRBJ1-1 and V is TRBV12-3 or TRBV12-4; unclear D gene. CDR3 size: 13 residues. V was shortened by 3 bases and J by 4 bases, with 9 bases between the two germline ends. The CDR3 reads CASSLQESTEAFF. The CDR3 region has the DNA TGTGCCAGCAGTTTGCAGGAGAGCACTGAAGCTTTCTTT.

This clonotype was observed many times. The chain is built from TRBV6-5 and TRBJ2-3; 16 bases are a match to TRBD2. Unmatched junction bases numbered 7, after V lost 0 bases and J lost 13 bases. Germline loops: CDR1 MNHEY, CDR2 SVGAGI. The CDR3 consists of 16 residues. The CDR3 loop reads CASSYSAGTSGGAKYF. The CDR3 bases are TGTGCCAGCAGTTACTCGGCCGGGACTAGCGGGGGGGCGAAGTATTTT.

A remark on this clonotype: Just one base apart from a much larger clone, this may be a read error. This CDR3 is missing its conserved last phenylalanine or tryptophan, likely due to a read error. This chain joins TRBV5-5 and TRBJ1-1; D remains unclear. This CDR3 comprises 15 residues. Germline V gene lookup returns CDR1 SGHKS and CDR2 YYEKEE (reference sequence). Trimming shortened V by 3 bases and J by 4 bases, and 16 bases separated the two germline ends. This chain's CDR3 is CASSWSGTRGTEAFS. The CDR3 nucleotides are TGTGCCAGCAGCTGGAGTGGTACCCGGGGCACTGAAGCTTTCTCT.

This clonotype was seen at least ten times. This chain links TRBV20-1 with TRBJ1-3; D not resolved. The CDR3 spans 15 residues. V was trimmed by 2 bases and J by 0 bases, leaving 11 bases between them. Germline V gene lookup returns CDR1 DFQATT and CDR2 SNEGSKA (reference sequence). CDR3 bases: TGCAGTGCTAGAAGTGACGCCGGCTCTGGAAACACCATATATTTT. Protein: CSARSDAGSGNTIYF.

The chain joins TRBV6-2 or TRBV6-3 to TRBJ1-5; 8 bases are shared with TRBD1. The germline V gene has CDR1 MNHEY and CDR2 SVGEGT. J was trimmed by 3 bases and V by 6 bases; bases with no gene match: 10. The CDR3 has 16 residues. The CDR3 protein is CASRKGTGFLNQPQHF. Written as DNA, the CDR3 is TGTGCCAGCAGAAAAGGGACAGGCTTTCTCAATCAGCCCCAGCATTTT.

This chain links TRBV12-3 or TRBV12-4 with TRBJ2-5, with D possibly matching TRBD1 (6 bases). This CDR3 comprises 14 residues. Trimming removed 6 bases from V and 7 bases from J, with 18 bases in between. The CDR3 protein is CASSGPTTGWTQYF. The DNA of the CDR3 is TGTGCCAGCAGCGGGCCTACAACAGGGTGGACCCAGTACTTC.

This clonotype was found many times. The chain carries TRBV27 and TRBJ2-5, with D tentatively TRBD1 (5 bases). This CDR3 contains 13 residues. Germline V CDR1 and CDR2: MNHEY, SMNVEV (reference sequence). The V gene lost 5 bases and the J gene lost 2 bases, with 9 bases spanning the gap. CDR3 coding DNA: TGTGCCAGCAGTGACAGTCCTCAAGAGACCCAGTACTTC. It is translated as CASSDSPQETQYF.